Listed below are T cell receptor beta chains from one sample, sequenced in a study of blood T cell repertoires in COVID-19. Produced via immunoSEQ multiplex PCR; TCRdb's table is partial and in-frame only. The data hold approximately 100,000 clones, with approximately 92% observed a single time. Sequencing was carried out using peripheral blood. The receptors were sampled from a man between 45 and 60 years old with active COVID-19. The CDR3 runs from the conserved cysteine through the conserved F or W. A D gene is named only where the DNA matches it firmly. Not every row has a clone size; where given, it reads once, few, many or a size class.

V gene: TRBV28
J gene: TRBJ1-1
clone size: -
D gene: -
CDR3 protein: CASSLIQGEAFF
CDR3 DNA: TGTGCCAGCAGTTTAATCCAGGGTGAAGCTTTCTTT

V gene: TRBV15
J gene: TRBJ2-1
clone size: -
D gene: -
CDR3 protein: CATSRDTGQQFF
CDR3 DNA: TGTGCCACCAGCAGAGATACGGGACAGCAGTTCTTC

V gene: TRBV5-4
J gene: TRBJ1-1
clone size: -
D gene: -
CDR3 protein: CASSLIEDPEAFF
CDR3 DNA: TGTGCCAGCAGCTTGATTGAGGATCCCGAAGCTTTCTTT

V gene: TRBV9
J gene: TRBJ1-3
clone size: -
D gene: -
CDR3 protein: CASSSGTGNTIYF
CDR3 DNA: TGTGCCAGCAGCTCGGGGACTGGAAACACCATATATTTT

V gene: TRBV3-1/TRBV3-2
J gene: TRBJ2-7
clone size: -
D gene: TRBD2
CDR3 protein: CASSQAGLDPLSDAYF
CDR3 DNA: TGTGCCAGCAGCCAAGCGGGACTAGACCCTCTGTCGGACGCGTACTTC

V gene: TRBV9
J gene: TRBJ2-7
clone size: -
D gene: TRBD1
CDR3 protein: CASSSGTARGEQYF
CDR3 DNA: TGTGCCAGCAGCTCTGGGACAGCGCGTGGGGAGCAGTACTTC

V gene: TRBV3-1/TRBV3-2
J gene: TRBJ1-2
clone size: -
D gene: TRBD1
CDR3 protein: CASSPGQGGGVGNGYTF
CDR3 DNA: TGTGCCAGCAGCCCTGGACAGGGGGGGGGTGTTGGGAATGGCTACACCTTC

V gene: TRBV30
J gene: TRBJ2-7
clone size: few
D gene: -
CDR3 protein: CAWSDLLGGEQYF
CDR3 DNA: TGTGCCTGGAGCGACCTTTTGGGGGGCGAGCAGTACTTC

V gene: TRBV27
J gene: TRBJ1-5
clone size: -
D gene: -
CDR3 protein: CASSLSGGNDQPQHF
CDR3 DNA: TGTGCCAGCAGTTTATCTGGGGGGAATGATCAGCCCCAGCATTTT

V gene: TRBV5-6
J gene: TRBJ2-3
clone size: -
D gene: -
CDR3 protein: CASSSGVAGTDTQYF
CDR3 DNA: TGTGCCAGCAGCTCCGGTGTGGCGGGCACAGATACGCAGTATTTT

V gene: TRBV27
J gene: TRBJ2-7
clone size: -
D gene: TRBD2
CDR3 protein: CASSWVAGGEQYF
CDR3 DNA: TGTGCCAGCAGTTGGGTAGCGGGAGGAGAGCAGTACTTC

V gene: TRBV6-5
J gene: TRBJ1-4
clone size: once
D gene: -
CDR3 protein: CASSLQRVAGEKLFF
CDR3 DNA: TGTGCCAGCAGTTTACAGCGGGTGGCGGGTGAAAAACTGTTTTTT

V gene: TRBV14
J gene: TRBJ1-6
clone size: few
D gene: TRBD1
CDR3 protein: CASSQPGDSSPLHF
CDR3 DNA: TGTGCCAGCAGCCAACCCGGGGACAGTTCACCCCTCCACTTT

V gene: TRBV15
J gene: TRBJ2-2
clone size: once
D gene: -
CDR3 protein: CATSRDLTGELFF
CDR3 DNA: TGTGCCACCAGCAGAGATCTAACCGGGGAGCTGTTTTTT

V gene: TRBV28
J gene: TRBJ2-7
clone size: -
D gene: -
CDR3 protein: CASSLAQGYEQYF
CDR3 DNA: TGTGCCAGCAGTTTGGCACAGGGATACGAGCAGTACTTC

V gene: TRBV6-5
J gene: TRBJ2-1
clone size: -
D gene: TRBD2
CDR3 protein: CASKRLAAYNEQFF
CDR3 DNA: TGTGCCAGCAAACGGCTAGCGGCATACAATGAGCAGTTCTTC

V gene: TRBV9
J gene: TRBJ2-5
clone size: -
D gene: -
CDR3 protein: CASSVGNLETQYF
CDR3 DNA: TGTGCCAGCAGCGTAGGTAATTTGGAGACCCAGTACTTC

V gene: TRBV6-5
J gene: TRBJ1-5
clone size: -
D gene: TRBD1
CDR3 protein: CASWTGEGQPQHF
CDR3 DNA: TGTGCCAGCTGGACAGGAGAAGGTCAGCCCCAGCATTTT

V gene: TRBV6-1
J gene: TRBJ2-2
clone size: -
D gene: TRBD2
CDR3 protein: CASSEVAGGDTGELFF
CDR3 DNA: TGTGCCAGCAGTGAAGTTGCGGGAGGGGACACCGGGGAGCTGTTTTTT

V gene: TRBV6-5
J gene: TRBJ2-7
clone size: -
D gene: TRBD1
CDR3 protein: CATSGGGGYEQYF
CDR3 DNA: TGTGCCACCTCAGGGGGCGGTGGGTACGAGCAGTACTTC

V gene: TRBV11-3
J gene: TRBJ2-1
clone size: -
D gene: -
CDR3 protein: CASQQGGSYNEQFF
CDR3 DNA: TGTGCCAGCCAGCAGGGGGGCTCCTACAATGAGCAGTTCTTC

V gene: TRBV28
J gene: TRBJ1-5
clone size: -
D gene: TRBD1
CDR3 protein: CASSTGQAALQPQHF
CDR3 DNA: TGTGCCAGCAGTACCGGACAGGCGGCGCTTCAGCCCCAGCATTTT

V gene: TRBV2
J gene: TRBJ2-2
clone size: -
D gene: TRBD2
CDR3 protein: CASSELRELGGELFF
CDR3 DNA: TGTGCCAGCAGTGAATTGCGGGAGTTAGGCGGGGAGCTGTTTTTT

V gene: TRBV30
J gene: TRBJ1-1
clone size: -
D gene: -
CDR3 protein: CAWSVQSGFEAFF
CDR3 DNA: TGTGCCTGGAGTGTACAGTCTGGTTTTGAAGCTTTCTTT

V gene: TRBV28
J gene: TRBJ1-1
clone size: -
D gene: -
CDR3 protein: CASRYRNTEAFF
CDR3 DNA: TGTGCCAGCAGGTATAGGAACACTGAAGCTTTCTTT

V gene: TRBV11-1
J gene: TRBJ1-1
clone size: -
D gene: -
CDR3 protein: CASSSVTNTEAFF
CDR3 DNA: TGTGCCAGCAGCTCGGTCACGAACACTGAAGCTTTCTTT

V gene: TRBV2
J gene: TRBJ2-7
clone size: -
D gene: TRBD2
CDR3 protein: CASSRASGRVNEQYF
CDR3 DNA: TGTGCCAGCAGTCGAGCTAGCGGGAGGGTCAACGAGCAGTACTTC

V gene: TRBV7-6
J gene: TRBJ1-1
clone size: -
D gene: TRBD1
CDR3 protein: CASSLGTGGFGEAFF
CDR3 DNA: TGTGCCAGCAGCCTCGGGACAGGGGGCTTTGGTGAAGCTTTCTTT

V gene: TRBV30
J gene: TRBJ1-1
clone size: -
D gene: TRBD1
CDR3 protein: CAWRQTGGTEAFF
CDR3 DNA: TGTGCCTGGAGACAGACAGGGGGCACTGAAGCTTTCTTT